This TCR beta chain was captured in a study of cytotoxic CD8 clonotypes in ibrutinib-treated CLL. Study conclusions and caveats: Under treatment, the uncommon public clonotypes either contracted or remained stable. Higher clonality was seen at ibrutinib response and a return toward baseline at progression.

TCRdb's copy holds only in-frame clones and misses some; the assay was immunoSEQ multiplex PCR. Here the sample spans about 150,000 clones, over 60% being singletons. Points on this clone: Its cognate antigen is unknown. The sample contains more than one DNA sequence encoding this CDR3.

This CDR3 is 12 amino acids long. V gave up 3 bases and J gave up 4 bases, with 7 bases separating them. CDR1 and CDR2 (germline): GTSNPN, SVGIG (reference sequence). The J gene is TRBJ1-3, the V gene TRBV30, with unresolved D. Specimen: PBMCs, collected after 12 months of ibrutinib treatment. The TCR comes from a human donor with chronic lymphocytic leukemia. The chain's CDR3 is CAWRGSGNTIYF. For the CDR3, the DNA is TGTGCCTGGAGGGGATCCGGAAACACCATATATTTT.